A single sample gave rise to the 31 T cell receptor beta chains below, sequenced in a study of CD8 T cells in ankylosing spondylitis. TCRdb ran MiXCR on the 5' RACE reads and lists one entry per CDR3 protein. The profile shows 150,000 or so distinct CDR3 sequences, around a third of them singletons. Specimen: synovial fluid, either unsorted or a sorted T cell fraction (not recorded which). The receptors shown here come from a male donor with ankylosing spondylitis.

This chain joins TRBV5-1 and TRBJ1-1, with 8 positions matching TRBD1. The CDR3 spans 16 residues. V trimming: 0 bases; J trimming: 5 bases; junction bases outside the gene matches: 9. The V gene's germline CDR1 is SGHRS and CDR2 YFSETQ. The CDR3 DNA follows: TGCGCCAGCAGCTTGGAGGGCAGGGGGCATGGTACTGAAGCTTTCTTT. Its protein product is CASSLEGRGHGTEAFF.

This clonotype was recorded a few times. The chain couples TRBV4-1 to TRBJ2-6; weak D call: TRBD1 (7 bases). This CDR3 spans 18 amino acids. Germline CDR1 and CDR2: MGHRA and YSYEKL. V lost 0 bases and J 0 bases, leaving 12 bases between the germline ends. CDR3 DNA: TGCGCCAGCAGCCAAGAGGGGGGACAGATCTCTGGGGCCAACGTCCTGACTTTC. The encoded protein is CASSQEGGQISGANVLTF.

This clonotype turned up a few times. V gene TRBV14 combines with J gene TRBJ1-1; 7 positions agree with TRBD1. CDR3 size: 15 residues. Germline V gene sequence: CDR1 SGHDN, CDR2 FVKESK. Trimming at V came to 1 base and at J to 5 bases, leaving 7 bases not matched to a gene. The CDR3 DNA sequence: TGTGCCAGCAGCCAAGCACAGGGGAAGGGGACTGAAGCTTTCTTT. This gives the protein CASSQAQGKGTEAFF.

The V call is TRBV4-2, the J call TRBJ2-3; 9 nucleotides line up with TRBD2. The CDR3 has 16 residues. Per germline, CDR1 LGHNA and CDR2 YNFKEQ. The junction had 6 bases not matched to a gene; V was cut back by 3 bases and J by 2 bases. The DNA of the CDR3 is TGTGCCAGCAGCCATGAACTAGCGGGCTCCACAGATACGCAGTATTTT. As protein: CASSHELAGSTDTQYF.

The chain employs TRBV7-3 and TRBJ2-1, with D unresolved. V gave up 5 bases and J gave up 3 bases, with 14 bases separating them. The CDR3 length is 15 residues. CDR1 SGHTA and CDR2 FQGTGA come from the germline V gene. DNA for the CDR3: TGTGCCAGCAGCCGATTAGAGACTGGCTACAATGAGCAGTTCTTC. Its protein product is CASSRLETGYNEQFF.

CDR3 bases: TGCAGCGTTGAAAGCGACACCGGGGAGCTGTTTTTT. This codes for CSVESDTGELFF. The gene calls are TRBV29-1 and TRBJ2-2, with no clear D. V was cut by 2 bases and J by 3 bases, with 4 bases left in between. Germline V gene data show CDR1 as SQVTM and CDR2 as ANQGSEA. The CDR3 runs to 12 residues.

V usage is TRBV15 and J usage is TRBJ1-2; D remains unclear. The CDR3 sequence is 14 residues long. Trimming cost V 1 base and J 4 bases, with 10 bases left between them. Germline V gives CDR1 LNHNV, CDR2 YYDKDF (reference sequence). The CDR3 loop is CATSRVQGRYGYTF. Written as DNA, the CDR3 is TGTGCCACCAGCAGAGTCCAAGGGCGCTATGGCTACACCTTC. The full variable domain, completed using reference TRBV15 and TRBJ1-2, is DAMVIQNPRYQVTQFGKPVTLSCSQTLNHNVMYWYQQKSSQAPKLLFHYYDKDFNNEADTPDNFQSRRPNTSFCFLDIRSPGLGDTAMYLCATSRVQGRYGYTFGSGTRLTVV.

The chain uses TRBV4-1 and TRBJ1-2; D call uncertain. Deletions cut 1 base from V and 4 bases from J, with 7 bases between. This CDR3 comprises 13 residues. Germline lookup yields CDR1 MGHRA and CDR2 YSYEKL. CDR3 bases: TGCGCCAGCAGCCAAGCCTACAGCTATGGCTACACCTTC. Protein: CASSQAYSYGYTF.

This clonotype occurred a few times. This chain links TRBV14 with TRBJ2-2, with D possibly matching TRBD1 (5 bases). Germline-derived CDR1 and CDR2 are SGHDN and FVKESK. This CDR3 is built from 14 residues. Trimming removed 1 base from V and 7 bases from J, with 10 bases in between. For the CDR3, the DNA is TGTGCCAGCAGCCAAGTTTCAGGGCGCGGGGAGCTGTTTTTT. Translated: CASSQVSGRGELFF.

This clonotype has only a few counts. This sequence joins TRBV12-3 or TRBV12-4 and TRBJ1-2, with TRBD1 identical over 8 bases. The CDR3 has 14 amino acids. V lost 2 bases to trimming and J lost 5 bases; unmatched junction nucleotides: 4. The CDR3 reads CASSLQGAAYGYTF. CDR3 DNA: TGTGCCAGCAGTTTACAGGGGGCGGCGTATGGCTACACCTTC.

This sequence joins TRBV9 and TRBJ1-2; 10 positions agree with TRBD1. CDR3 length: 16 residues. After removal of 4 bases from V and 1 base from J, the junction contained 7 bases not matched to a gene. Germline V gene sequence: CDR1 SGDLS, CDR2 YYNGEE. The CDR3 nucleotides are TGTGCCAGCAGCCTCGGGACAGGGGTCCGTAACTATGGCTACACCTTC. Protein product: CASSLGTGVRNYGYTF.

CDR3 in amino acids: CSARKRGNTGELFF. The CDR3 DNA reads as TGCAGTGCTAGAAAAAGGGGGAACACCGGGGAGCTGTTTTTT. The chain couples TRBV20-1 to TRBJ2-2; tentatively, D is TRBD1 (5 bases). V gave up 2 bases and J gave up 1 base, with 8 bases separating them. Germline V CDR1 and CDR2: DFQATT, SNEGSKA (reference sequence). CDR3 length equals 14 residues.

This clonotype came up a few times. CDR3 in amino acids: CASGLGRSSNQPQHF. In nucleotides, the CDR3 is TGTGCTAGTGGTTTGGGAAGAAGTAGCAATCAGCCCCAGCATTTT. V usage is TRBV12-5 and J usage is TRBJ1-5; D is ambiguous. Germline values: CDR1 LGHNT, CDR2 FRNRAP. The CDR3 has 15 residues. V gave up 1 base and J gave up 0 bases, with 7 bases separating them.

CDR3 sequence reads: CSVGTSQTGRTEAFF. The CDR3 DNA reads TGCAGCGTAGGGACCTCACAGACAGGGAGGACTGAAGCTTTCTTT. The rearrangement uses TRBV29-1 and TRBJ1-1, with 7 nucleotides matching TRBD1. Unmatched junction bases numbered 15, after V lost 6 bases and J lost 5 bases. The CDR3 length is 15 residues. Per germline, CDR1 SQVTM and CDR2 ANQGSEA.

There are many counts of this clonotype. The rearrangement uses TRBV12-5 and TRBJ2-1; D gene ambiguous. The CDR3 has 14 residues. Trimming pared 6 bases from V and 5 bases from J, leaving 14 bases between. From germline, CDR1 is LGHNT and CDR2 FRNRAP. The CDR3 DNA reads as TGTGCTAGTGGATCGAGAGCATCCGACAATGAGCAGTTCTTC. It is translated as CASGSRASDNEQFF.

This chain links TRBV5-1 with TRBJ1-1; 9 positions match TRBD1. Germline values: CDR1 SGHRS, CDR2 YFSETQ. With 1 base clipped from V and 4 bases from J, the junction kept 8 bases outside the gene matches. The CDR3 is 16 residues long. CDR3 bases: TGCGCCAGCAGCTTGCTTGGGACAGGGATTATCACTGAAGCTTTCTTT. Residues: CASSLLGTGIITEAFF.

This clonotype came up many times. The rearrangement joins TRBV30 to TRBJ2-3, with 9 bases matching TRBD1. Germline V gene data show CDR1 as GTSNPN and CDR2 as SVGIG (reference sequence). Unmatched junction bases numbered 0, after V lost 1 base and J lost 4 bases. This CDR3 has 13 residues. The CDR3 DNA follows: TGTGCCTGGAGTGGACAGGGGGCAGATACGCAGTATTTT. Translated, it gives CAWSGQGADTQYF.

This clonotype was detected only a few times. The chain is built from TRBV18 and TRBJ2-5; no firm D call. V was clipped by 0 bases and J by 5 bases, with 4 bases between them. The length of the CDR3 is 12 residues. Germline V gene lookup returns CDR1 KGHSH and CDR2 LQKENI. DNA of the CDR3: TGTGCCAGCTCACCACCCACGGAGACCCAGTACTTC. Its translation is CASSPPTETQYF.

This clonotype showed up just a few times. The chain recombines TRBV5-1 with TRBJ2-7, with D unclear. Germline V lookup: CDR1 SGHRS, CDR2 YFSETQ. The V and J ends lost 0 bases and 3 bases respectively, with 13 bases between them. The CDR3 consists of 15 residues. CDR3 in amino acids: CASSLGLGQNYEQYF. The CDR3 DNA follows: TGCGCCAGCAGCTTGGGTCTGGGCCAAAACTACGAGCAGTACTTC.

The CDR3 coding sequence is TGTGCCAGCAGTTACCTTGGGACAGGGGACACCGGGGAGCTGTTTTTT. Protein product: CASSYLGTGDTGELFF. The chain couples TRBV6-5 to TRBJ2-2, with 10 bases lining up with TRBD1. The J segment lost 3 bases and the V segment lost 2 bases, leaving 3 bases of the junction unmatched. Germline V CDR1 and CDR2: MNHEY, SVGAGI. The CDR3 sequence is 16 residues long.

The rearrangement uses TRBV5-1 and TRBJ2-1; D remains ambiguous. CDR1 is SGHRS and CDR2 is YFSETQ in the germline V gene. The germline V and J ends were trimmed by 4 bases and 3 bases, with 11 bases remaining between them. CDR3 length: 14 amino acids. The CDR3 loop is CASSTDYSYNEQFF. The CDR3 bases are TGCGCCAGCAGCACCGATTACAGCTACAATGAGCAGTTCTTC.

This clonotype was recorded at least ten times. The CDR3 region is CASSYSMPGGGQETQYF. CDR3 nucleotides: TGTGCCAGCAGTTACTCGATGCCAGGGGGCGGTCAAGAGACCCAGTACTTC. The genes are TRBV6-5 and TRBJ2-5; 8 nucleotides align to TRBD1. CDR1 is MNHEY and CDR2 is SVGAGI in the germline V gene. The junction had 8 bases not matched to a gene; V was cut back by 0 bases and J by 2 bases. The CDR3 consists of 17 residues.

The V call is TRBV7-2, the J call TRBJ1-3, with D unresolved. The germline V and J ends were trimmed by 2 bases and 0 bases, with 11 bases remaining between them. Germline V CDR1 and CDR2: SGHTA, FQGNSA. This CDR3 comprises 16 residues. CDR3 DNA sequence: TGTGCCAGCAGCTTAATAGGCCAAAGCTCTGGAAACACCATATATTTT. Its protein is CASSLIGQSSGNTIYF.

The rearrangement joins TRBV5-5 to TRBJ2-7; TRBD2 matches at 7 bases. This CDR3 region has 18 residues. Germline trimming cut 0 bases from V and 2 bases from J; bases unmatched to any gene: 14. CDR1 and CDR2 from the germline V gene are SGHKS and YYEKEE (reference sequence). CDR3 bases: TGTGCCAGCAGCTTGGTTGCATCTTTGGGGAGGGACCCCTACGAGCAGTACTTC. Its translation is CASSLVASLGRDPYEQYF.

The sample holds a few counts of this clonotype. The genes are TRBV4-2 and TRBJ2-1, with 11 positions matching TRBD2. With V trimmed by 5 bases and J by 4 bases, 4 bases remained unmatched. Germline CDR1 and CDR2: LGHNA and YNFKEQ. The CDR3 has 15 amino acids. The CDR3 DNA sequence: TGTGCCAGCAGCAACCGACTAGCGGGGTACAATGAGCAGTTCTTC. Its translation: CASSNRLAGYNEQFF.

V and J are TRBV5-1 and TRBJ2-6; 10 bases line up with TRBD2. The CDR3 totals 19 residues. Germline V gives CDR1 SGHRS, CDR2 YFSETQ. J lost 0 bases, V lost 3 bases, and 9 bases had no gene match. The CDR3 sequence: CASSSPGLAPSSGANVLTF. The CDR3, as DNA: TGCGCCAGCAGCTCTCCGGGACTAGCGCCCTCCTCTGGGGCCAACGTCCTGACTTTC.

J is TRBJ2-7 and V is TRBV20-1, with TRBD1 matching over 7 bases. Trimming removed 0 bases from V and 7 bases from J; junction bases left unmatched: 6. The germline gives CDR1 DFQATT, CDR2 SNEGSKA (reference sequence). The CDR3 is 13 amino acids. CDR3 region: CSARDPVGQEQYF. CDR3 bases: TGCAGTGCTAGAGATCCTGTGGGACAGGAGCAGTACTTC.

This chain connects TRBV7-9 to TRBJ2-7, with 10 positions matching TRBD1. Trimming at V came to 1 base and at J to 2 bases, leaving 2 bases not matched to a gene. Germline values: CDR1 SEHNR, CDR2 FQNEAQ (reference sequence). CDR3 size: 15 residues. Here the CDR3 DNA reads TGTGCCAGCAGCTTAGGGACAGGGGGGACCTACGAGCAGTACTTC. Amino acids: CASSLGTGGTYEQYF. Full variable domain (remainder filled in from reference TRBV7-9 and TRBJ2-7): DTGVSQNPRHKITKRGQNVTFRCDPISEHNRLYWYRQTLGQGPEFLTYFQNEAQLEKSRLLSDRFSAERPKGSFSTLEIQRTEQGDSAMYLCASSLGTGGTYEQYFGPGTRLTVT.

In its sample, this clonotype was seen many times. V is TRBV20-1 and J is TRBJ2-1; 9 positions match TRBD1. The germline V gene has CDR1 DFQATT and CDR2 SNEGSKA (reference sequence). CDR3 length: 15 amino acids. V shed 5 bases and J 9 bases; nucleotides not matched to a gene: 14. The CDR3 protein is CSAHYNRGRDGEQFF. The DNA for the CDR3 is TGCAGTGCTCATTACAACAGGGGGCGAGATGGTGAGCAGTTCTTC.

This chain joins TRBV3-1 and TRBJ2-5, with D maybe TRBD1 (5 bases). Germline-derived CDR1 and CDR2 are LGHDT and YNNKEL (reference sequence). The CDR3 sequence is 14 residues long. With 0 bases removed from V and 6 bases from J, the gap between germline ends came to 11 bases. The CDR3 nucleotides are TGTGCCAGCAGCCAAGATCGCAGGGTGAAGACCCAGTACTTC. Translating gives CASSQDRRVKTQYF.

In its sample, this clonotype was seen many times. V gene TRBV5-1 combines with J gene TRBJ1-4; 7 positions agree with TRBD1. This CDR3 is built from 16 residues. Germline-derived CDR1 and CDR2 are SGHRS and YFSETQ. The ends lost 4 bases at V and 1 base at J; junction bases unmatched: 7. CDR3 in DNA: TGCGCCAGCAGCACCCTAGACAGGGAAACTAATGAAAAACTGTTTTTT. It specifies CASSTLDRETNEKLFF. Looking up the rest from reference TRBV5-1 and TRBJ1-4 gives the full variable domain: KAGVTQTPRYLIKTRGQQVTLSCSPISGHRSVSWYQQTPGQGLQFLFEYFSETQRNKGNFPGRFSGRQFSNSRSEMNVSTLELGDSALYLCASSTLDRETNEKLFFGSGTQLSVL.